This TCR beta chain was observed in a study of T cells in Graves' hyperthyroidism and ophthalmopathy (dated by TCRdb to about 2019). Background on the whole study: A discovery cohort of approximately 97 patients, approximately 44 with Graves' ophthalmopathy and 55 to 65 with stable Graves' hyperthyroidism, was used to find distinguishing TCR V-J signatures. Prospective prediction of ophthalmopathy was tested in an independent validation cohort consisting of roughly 20 hyperthyroidism patients and some 17 patients who later progressed to ophthalmopathy. The 100 or so discovery patients were randomly split 7:3 into training and test sets. Thyroid tissue and blood T-cell repertoires from six or seven Graves' hyperthyroidism patients were also compared in the study. Once sampling was done, hyperthyroidism patients were given methimazole at a starting dose of 30 mg daily, whereas ophthalmopathy patients were given high-dose intravenous methylprednisolone. The paper describes TCR Vbeta CDR3 sequencing of 130 to 150 peripheral blood samples, made up of 43 ophthalmopathy patients, around 73 hyperthyroidism patients and around 17 progressor patients. Paper-wide results and their limitations: Blood samples also contained most of the expanded thyroid clonotypes (frequency above 0.001), which suggests that blood repertoires may reflect thyroid immune responses. Sample size was not statistically predetermined, and blinding of investigators to group allocation was not performed. In validation, progression to ophthalmopathy was predicted by the model with approximately 67% sensitivity and 72% to 85% specificity, a median of approximately 6.5 months before onset. In cross-validation, a model built on a 13 V-J signature told ophthalmopathy apart from stable hyperthyroidism with approximately 91% sensitivity and roughly 83% specificity, and in testing the same model reached 80%/75%.

A patient counted as having stable Graves' hyperthyroidism if no progression to ophthalmopathy occurred over 18 months of follow-up. Hyperthyroidism patients were aged 18 to 65 years and newly diagnosed, with disease duration of less than 2 months. Any patient with an uncontrolled infection, another autoimmune disease, pregnancy or lactation was excluded. Diagnoses relied on clinical symptoms, serum thyroxine and TRAb, thyroid ultrasound and orbital computed tomography. Total RNA was extracted using Trizol reagent, and RNA quality was assessed on an Agilent 2100 Bioanalyzer. Comment on this clonotype: No antigen is known for it. The sample holds no much larger clone one base away, and base qualities are not on file.

V and J lose 6 bases and 6 bases, and a span of 14 bases separates them. Including cysteine and phenylalanine, the CDR3 has 14 amino acids. The DNA shown is the 42-base CDR3, in frame from base 1. CDR1 and CDR2, per the germline V gene (reference sequence), are LNHDA and SQIVND. The TCR beta CDR3 regions were amplified from RNA transcripts. For the first round of RT-PCR on the TCR CDR3, the HTBI primer set was used together with the Qiagen OneStep RT-PCR kit. A second multiplex PCR round built the libraries, followed by size selection and purification. The libraries were sequenced on an Illumina HiSeq2000 using paired-end 100 bp reads. Regarding the original processing steps: SOAPnuke was used to process the raw data, with reads discarded if the reads contained adapters or uncalled bases, had a mean Phred below 15, or lacked an exact constant-primer or identifier match. High-quality paired reads were merged using COPE v1.2.5, and each unique nucleotide sequence was defined as a clonotype. MiTCR v1.1 was used to align the clonotypes against IMGT TRBV, TRBD and TRBJ reference segments. Only V-J combinations with frequency above 0.0001, covering 99% to 99.2% of repertoires, were analysed. The TCS score was defined as the ratio of F50 (clonal expansion) to E x V (chaos), calculated using BLOSUM62-based TCRdist between CDR3 peptides within each V-J. Welch's t-statistics and random forest reduced 500 to 650 V-J features to roughly 13, which were used in a naive Bayes classifier (R e1071). Through fastp at Q25 and MiXCR, TCRdb rebuilt clones from the public reads, retaining in-frame beta chains. Rows are combined by CDR3 protein, so each entry shows the most common genes and DNA. TCRdb, not the authors, supplied the V and J calls. The sample table contains 600,000 or so distinct CDR3 sequences; only one count was recorded for just over 45% of them. Of the sample, roughly 8.2% is held by the ten largest clones.

Recombination joined TRBV19 with TRBJ1-4; no D gene is confidently identified. This sequence was found in a woman aged 18 to 35 with Graves' hyperthyroidism. Donor details come from another sample of the same person, matched by shared clones. The specimen sequenced was peripheral blood or thyroid tissue (not recorded which). The DNA sequence follows: TGTGCCAGTAGCCCGACGGTGGTGGATGAAAAACTGTTTTTT. Its protein is CASSPTVVDEKLFF.